One and the same sample provided the 13 T cell receptor beta chains below, sequenced in a study of technical replicates of blood from a handful of donors. Using immunoSEQ multiplex PCR, the repertoire was profiled, and TCRdb retains in-frame clones only, with some absent. The repertoire holds about 89,000 clones, roughly 94% seen once, with 0.24% in the top ten. The sequenced sample was T cells isolated from PBMCs. These receptors originate from a human donor in good health.

The V gene is TRBV27, the J gene TRBJ1-5, with D hard to call. The CDR3 is 13 amino acids. Germline V gives CDR1 MNHEY, CDR2 SMNVEV (reference sequence). With 7 bases removed from V and 6 bases from J, the gap between germline ends came to 13 bases. The DNA of the CDR3 is TGTGCCAGCACCCCACCTATCGGTCAGCCCCAGCATTTT. Translation gives CASTPPIGQPQHF.

The J gene is TRBJ1-5, the V gene TRBV15; D is undetermined. CDR3 length: 15 amino acids. Looked up from germline, CDR1 is LNHNV and CDR2 is YYDKDF (reference sequence). V was trimmed by 6 bases and J by 2 bases, leaving 14 bases between them. The CDR3: CATSPEGGGNQPQHF. The CDR3 region has the DNA TGTGCCACCAGTCCTGAGGGCGGCGGCAATCAGCCCCAGCATTTT.

The chain carries TRBV7-9 and TRBJ2-2, with 12 nucleotides matching TRBD2. The CDR3 extends over 17 amino acids. J was trimmed by 3 bases and V by 4 bases; bases with no gene match: 6. The germline CDR1 and CDR2 sequences are SEHNR and FQNEAQ (reference sequence). CDR3 residues: CASSSQRLAGDTGELFF. CDR3 DNA sequence: TGTGCCAGCAGCTCCCAACGACTAGCGGGAGACACCGGGGAGCTGTTTTTT.

The chain carries TRBV14 and TRBJ2-7; TRBD1 aligns across 7 bases. Trimming removed 1 base from V and 2 bases from J; junction bases left unmatched: 2. The germline V gene has CDR1 SGHDN and CDR2 FVKESK. The CDR3 covers 14 residues. Here the CDR3 DNA reads TGTGCCAGCAGCCAAGGGACAGGAGCCTACGAGCAGTACTTC. Its protein product is CASSQGTGAYEQYF.

The rearrangement uses TRBV6-5 and TRBJ2-7, with 7 bases that match TRBD1. Germline CDR1 MNHEY, CDR2 SVGAGI. Trimming removed 5 bases from V and 0 bases from J; junction bases left unmatched: 4. The CDR3 spans 14 residues. The CDR3: CASSGDRASYEQYF. CDR3 nucleotides: TGTGCCAGCAGTGGAGACAGGGCCTCCTACGAGCAGTACTTC.

The chain uses TRBV10-3 and TRBJ1-5, with 9 bases matching TRBD1. In germline, CDR1 is ENHRY, CDR2 SYGVKD. V lost 11 bases, J lost 5 bases, and 7 bases stayed unmatched. The CDR3 extends over 13 amino acids. The CDR3: CAARDRADQPQHF. The CDR3 bases are TGTGCCGCCCGGGACAGGGCCGATCAGCCCCAGCATTTT.

This clone occurred once. This rearrangement joins TRBV6-5 to TRBJ2-7, with TRBD2 identical over 7 bases. The CDR3 runs 14 residues. Losses at the gene ends were 6 bases for V and 0 bases for J; bases not matched to a gene: 5. Germline V gene lookup returns CDR1 MNHEY and CDR2 SVGAGI. CDR3 amino acids: CASRYGLGSYEQYF. The CDR3 coding sequence is TGTGCCAGCAGATATGGACTAGGCTCCTACGAGCAGTACTTC.

The chain is built from TRBV29-1 and TRBJ1-5; TRBD1 is a possible D gene (5 bases). CDR3 length: 15 residues. The V gene's germline CDR1 is SQVTM and CDR2 ANQGSEA. V was clipped by 6 bases and J by 0 bases, with 15 bases between them. Here the CDR3 DNA reads TGCAGCGTCGCGCCAGGGCCCTATAGCAATCAGCCCCAGCATTTT. Translated: CSVAPGPYSNQPQHF.

This chain connects TRBV9 to TRBJ1-1; tentatively, D is TRBD1 (5 bases). The CDR3 contains 14 residues. V lost 0 bases to trimming and J lost 3 bases, with 9 bases between them. Germline loops: CDR1 SGDLS, CDR2 YYNGEE. The CDR3 bases are TGTGCCAGCAGCGTAGTGGCAGGGCACACTGAAGCTTTCTTT. Protein: CASSVVAGHTEAFF.

The chain combines TRBV4-1 with TRBJ2-1; a possible D gene is TRBD2 (6 bases). The CDR3 loop spans 16 amino acids. CDR1 is MGHRA and CDR2 is YSYEKL in the germline V gene. Trimming pared 5 bases from V and 9 bases from J, leaving 23 bases between. CDR3 DNA: TGCGCCAGCAGCGGTGAATTGAGCCACATCGGGGGTGAGCAGTTCTTC. It is translated as CASSGELSHIGGEQFF.

This clone showed up just a few times. The V and J genes are TRBV20-1 and TRBJ1-1; D not certain. The CDR3 sequence is 11 residues long. V was shortened by 5 bases and J by 0 bases, with 4 bases between the two germline ends. In germline, CDR1 is DFQATT, CDR2 SNEGSKA (reference sequence). CDR3 residues: CSAPVNTEAFF. DNA of the CDR3: TGCAGTGCTCCGGTGAACACTGAAGCTTTCTTT.

The V call is TRBV29-1, the J call TRBJ2-7; 9 bases align to TRBD1. The CDR3 consists of 15 residues. CDR1 is SQVTM and CDR2 is ANQGSEA in the germline V gene. The trim removed 7 bases at V and 5 bases at J, leaving 15 bases unmatched. CDR3 amino acids: CSAGTVGTGLHEQYF. In DNA form, the CDR3 reads TGCAGCGCCGGGACCGTTGGGACAGGGTTACACGAGCAGTACTTC.

The chain is built from TRBV5-1 and TRBJ1-1; 9 nucleotides match TRBD1. Per germline, CDR1 SGHRS and CDR2 YFSETQ. The CDR3 is 15 residues long. The V and J ends lost 4 bases and 4 bases, in that order; junction bases with no gene match: 8. CDR3: CASSPGQGRGTEAFF. The CDR3, as DNA: TGCGCCAGCAGCCCCGGACAGGGGCGAGGCACTGAAGCTTTCTTT. Full variable domain (remainder filled in from reference TRBV5-1 and TRBJ1-1): KAGVTQTPRYLIKTRGQQVTLSCSPISGHRSVSWYQQTPGQGLQFLFEYFSETQRNKGNFPGRFSGRQFSNSRSEMNVSTLELGDSALYLCASSPGQGRGTEAFFGQGTRLTVV.